These T cell receptor beta chains were read from a single sample in a study of neoadjuvant anti-PD-1 for oral cavity cancer. Using immunoSEQ multiplex PCR, the repertoire was profiled, and TCRdb retains in-frame clones only, with some absent. The sample carries tens of thousands of clones, around four fifths recorded once. Specimen: PBMCs, collected before nivolumab (anti-PD-1) treatment. The receptors here all came from a person aged 35-79 years with oral cavity squamous cell carcinoma. The CDR3 runs from the conserved cysteine through the conserved F or W.

V gene	J gene	CDR3 protein
TRBV6-5	TRBJ2-7	CATDDRGLGEQYF
TRBV27	TRBJ2-5	CASRVTGGETQYF
TRBV30	TRBJ2-3	CAWGTGSTDTQYF
TRBV27	TRBJ2-3	CASSLKVGTRTGANTQYF
TRBV6-6	TRBJ2-5	CASTRGSKETQYF
TRBV5-4	TRBJ1-2	CASSFRRVNYGYTF
TRBV25-1	TRBJ2-2	CASSELPGELFF
TRBV5-6	TRBJ2-1	CASSGLGQEAYNEQFF
TRBV2	TRBJ2-1	CASSTLAVSSYNEQFF
TRBV27	TRBJ2-1	CASSQAEYNEQFF
TRBV28	TRBJ1-1	CASSLDQRGYEAFF
TRBV6-6	TRBJ2-3	CASKRDTGTDTQYF
TRBV28	TRBJ2-1	CASSQAGSNEQFF
TRBV27	TRBJ2-7	CASSDDRGYEQYF
TRBV28	TRBJ2-5	CASSPPRYQETQYF
TRBV7-9	TRBJ2-7	CASSLIGSYEQYF
TRBV28	TRBJ1-2	CASSPPSGGYTF
TRBV5-1	TRBJ2-2	CASSFIGQGETGELFF
TRBV30	TRBJ1-5	CAWSATGTRNQPQHF
TRBV4-1	TRBJ2-3	CASSHTSGGADTQYF
TRBV5-1	TRBJ2-1	CASSPRRGLAGENEQFF
TRBV27	TRBJ2-3	CASSLQALSGTDTQYF
TRBV11-2	TRBJ2-1	CASSRNREPSYNEQFF
TRBV6-5	TRBJ2-7	CASSYPGKNEQYF
TRBV9	TRBJ1-2	CASSPGGGANYGYTF
TRBV10-2	TRBJ2-3	CASTLAGADTQYF
TRBV29-1	TRBJ2-1	CSVEGLAGGLSSYNEQFF
TRBV15	TRBJ1-2	CATSRSGAAVNYGYTF
TRBV6-1	TRBJ2-7	CASSGRGLAPYEQYF
TRBV9	TRBJ2-5	CASSVGLGAGGQETQYF
TRBV7-7	TRBJ2-3	CASSSRQLDTQYF
TRBV18	TRBJ2-5	CASSPDIWTQYF
TRBV2	TRBJ2-2	CASRGEETGELFF
TRBV6-5	TRBJ1-2	CASSSTNYGYTF
TRBV6-1	TRBJ2-6	CASNEGGAGANVLTF
TRBV27	TRBJ1-2	CASSLGQFSYGYTF
TRBV4-1	TRBJ1-5	CASSQGGGRNNQPQHF
TRBV5-1	TRBJ2-7	CASSLIQGNEQYF
TRBV11-2	TRBJ2-7	CASSPSYEQYF
TRBV30	TRBJ1-1	CAWIAGLANTEAFF
TRBV30	TRBJ1-5	CAWVGQGVGQPQHF
TRBV2	TRBJ1-1	CASSRENTEAFF
TRBV6-4	TRBJ1-6	CASSGQEGSPLHF
TRBV28	TRBJ2-1	CASSRPGTGEQFF
TRBV7-8	TRBJ1-5	CASSLGGGRSNQPQHF
TRBV2	TRBJ2-3	CASRRGGPTDTQYF
TRBV5-1	TRBJ1-2	CASSFLDRFYGYTF
TRBV11-2	TRBJ2-1	CASSRMAGGSYNEQFF
TRBV2	TRBJ1-1	CASRRAAEAFF
TRBV27	TRBJ1-1	CASSLSTGGPEAFF
TRBV5-1	TRBJ1-2	CASSLTADGYTF
TRBV9	-	CASSGSGTRGSEQYF
TRBV6-1	TRBJ2-7	CASSERRSYEQYF
TRBV25-1	TRBJ2-1	CASSSGRAYNEQFF
TRBV11-2	TRBJ2-3	CASSRLSGGGGTDTQYF
TRBV9	TRBJ2-2	CASSVTAGGLTGELFF